This T cell receptor (beta chain) was sequenced for a study of T cells in localized non-small cell lung cancer. Assay: immunoSEQ multiplex PCR; the TCRdb copy retains only in-frame clones and omits some. Of 90,000 or so clones listed, 87% are singletons. With regard to this clone: As yet, its antigen is unknown.

Notes on the study in general: Longer survival (overall) was linked to higher T cell density in blood. Uninvolved neighboring lung showed the greatest T cell clonality, exceeding tumor. In adjacent lung, a median about 50 of the top 100 tumor clones were found. Sequence data derive from only one tumor region, so heterogeneity remains possible.

The specimen comprised peripheral blood, sampled before any cancer treatment. This TCR came from a man aged 40 to 75 with stage I squamous cell lung carcinoma.

CDR3 amino acids: CASSRSGTPKKGAQYF. In nucleotides, the CDR3 is TGTGCCAGCAGCCGGTCCGGGACCCCTAAAAAGGGCGCGCAGTATTTT. The rearrangement uses TRBV7-2 and TRBJ2-3; D tentatively fits TRBD1 or TRBD2 (5 bases each). Germline CDR1 is SGHTA and CDR2 is FQGNSA. Trimming stripped 5 bases from V and 10 bases from J, with 25 bases between. The CDR3 sequence is 16 residues long.